This paragraph reports one T cell receptor (beta chain). The antigen remains unidentified. Sorting yielded triplicates of around 300,000 cells for each CD8+ T cell subset. Naive CD8+ T cells displayed a CD45RO-CCR7+CD27+CD95- phenotype. The TRB libraries of cDNA were built by UMI-labeled 5' RACE. Reprocessing the 5' RACE reads, TCRdb reports a single entry for every CDR3 protein and omits DNA. This sample's table has about 120,000 distinct CDR3 sequences. This record comes from a study of CXCR3-negative and CXCR3-positive naive CD8 T cells. Across the whole study: Summed over all libraries, TRB reads came to 110 million to 150 million, with about 1.5 +/- 0.3 million per library. Findings and caveats of the study: In CXCR3-positive naive cells, the TRB CDR3s were more hydrophobic than in CXCR3-negative naive cells. The study found comparably high diversity in both naive subsets and much lower diversity in memory CD8+ cells.

Sequencing was done on a sample of naive CXCR3+ CD8+ T cells from blood. Subset: CD45RO-CCR7+CD27+CD95- naive CD8+ T cells expressing CXCR3 (TNR3+). The TCR originated in a human donor in good health. Some clones in this sample may be carry-over from other donors' samples.

CDR3 amino acids: CASRLGSGGNEQFF. The rearrangement links TRBV7-9 to TRBJ2-1; TCRdb designates TRBD2, a call that cannot be tested without DNA. The CDR3 spans 14 residues. The germline V gene has CDR1 SEHNR and CDR2 FQNEAQ (reference sequence).